This T cell receptor (beta chain) was captured in a study of Tregs in tolerant kidney transplant recipients. General observations from the study: For some patients, primers changed over time, blocking nucleotide-level comparison. Tregs expanded with activated donor B cells seemed most donor-specific.

This table comes from immunoSEQ multiplex PCR, and its TCRdb copy is limited to in-frame clones, with some not included. The table has 100,000 to 120,000 clones, nearly 90% seen once. The CDR3 loop spans 14 amino acids. Germline loops: CDR1 MNHNY, CDR2 SVGAGI (reference sequence). V shed 7 bases, J shed 2 bases, and the junction held 4 bases outside the gene matches. As regards this clone: Its matching antigen is unknown.

Sequencing used CD4+ T cells from blood, obtained before the transplant. The source is a human donor who received a combined kidney and bone marrow transplant. This rearrangement joins TRBV6-6 to TRBJ2-7; 11 bases are a match to TRBD1. As DNA, the CDR3 is TGTGCCAGCAAGCCGGGACAGGGGGCCTACGAGCAGTACTTC. Translation gives CASKPGQGAYEQYF.